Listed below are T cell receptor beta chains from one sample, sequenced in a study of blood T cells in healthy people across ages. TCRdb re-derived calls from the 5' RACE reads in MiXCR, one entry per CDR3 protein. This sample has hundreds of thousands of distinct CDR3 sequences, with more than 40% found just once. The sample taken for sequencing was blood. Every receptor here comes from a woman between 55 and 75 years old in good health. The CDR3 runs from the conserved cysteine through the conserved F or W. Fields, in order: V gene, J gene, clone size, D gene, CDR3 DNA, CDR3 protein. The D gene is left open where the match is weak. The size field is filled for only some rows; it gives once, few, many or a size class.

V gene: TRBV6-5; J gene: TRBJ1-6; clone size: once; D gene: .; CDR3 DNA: TGTGCCAGCAGTTCGGGGGGGCCCCTCCACTTT; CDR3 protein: CASSSGGPLHF
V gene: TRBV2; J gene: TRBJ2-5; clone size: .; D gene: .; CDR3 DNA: TGTGCCAGCAGTGTTTATGAGACCCAGTACTTC; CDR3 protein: CASSVYETQYF
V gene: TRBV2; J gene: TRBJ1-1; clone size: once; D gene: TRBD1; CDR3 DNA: TGTGCCAGCAGTTGGACAGGGGGAAGGGACACTGAAGCTTTCTTT; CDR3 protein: CASSWTGGRDTEAFF
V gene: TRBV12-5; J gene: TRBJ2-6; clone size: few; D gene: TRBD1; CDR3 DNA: TGTGCTAGTGGGAGTCCCGGGACAGGGTTCGGGGCCAACGTCCTGACTTTC; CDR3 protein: CASGSPGTGFGANVLTF
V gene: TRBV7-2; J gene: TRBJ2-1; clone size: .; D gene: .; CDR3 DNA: TGTGCCAGCAGCTCAAACAGGGCCGGGGAGCAGTTCTTC; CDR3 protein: CASSSNRAGEQFF
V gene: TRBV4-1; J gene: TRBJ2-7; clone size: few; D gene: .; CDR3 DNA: TGCGCCAGCAGCCCCAACACGGGACAAGCCTACGAGCAGTACTTC; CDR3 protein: CASSPNTGQAYEQYF
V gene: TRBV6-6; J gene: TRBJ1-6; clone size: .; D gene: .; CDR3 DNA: TGTGCCAGCAGCGACAGGAACAATTCACCCCTCCACTTT; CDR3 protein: CASSDRNNSPLHF
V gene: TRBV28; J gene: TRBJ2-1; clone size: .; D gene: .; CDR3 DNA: TGTGCCAGCAGTCCCCTTCGAGGCCCGAGCTCCTACAATGAGCAGTTCTTC; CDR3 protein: CASSPLRGPSSYNEQFF
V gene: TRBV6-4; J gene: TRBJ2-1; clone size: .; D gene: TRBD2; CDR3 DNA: TGTGCCAGCAGTGACTCGGCTAGCGGGGCCTACAATGAGCAGTTCTTC; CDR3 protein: CASSDSASGAYNEQFF
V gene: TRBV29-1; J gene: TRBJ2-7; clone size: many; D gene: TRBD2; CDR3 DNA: TGCAGCGGCGGGCCTAGCGGATACGAGCAGTACTTC; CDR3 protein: CSGGPSGYEQYF
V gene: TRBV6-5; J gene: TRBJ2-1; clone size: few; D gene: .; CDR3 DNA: TGTGCCAGCAGTTACGGTCCGGACAATGAGCAGTTCTTC; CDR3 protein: CASSYGPDNEQFF
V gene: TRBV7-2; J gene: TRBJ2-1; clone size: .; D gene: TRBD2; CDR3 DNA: TGTGCCAGCAGCGCGGGACTAGCGGGGGGGTACAATGAGCAGTTCTTC; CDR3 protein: CASSAGLAGGYNEQFF
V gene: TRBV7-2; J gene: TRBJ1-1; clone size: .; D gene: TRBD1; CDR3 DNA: TGTGCCAGCAGCCGTGACAGGGGAGGTGAAGCTTTCTTT; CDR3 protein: CASSRDRGGEAFF
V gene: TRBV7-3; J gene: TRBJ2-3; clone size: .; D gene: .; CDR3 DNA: TGTGCCAGCAGCTTAACCAACATCAGGGCAGATACGCAGTATTTT; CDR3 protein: CASSLTNIRADTQYF
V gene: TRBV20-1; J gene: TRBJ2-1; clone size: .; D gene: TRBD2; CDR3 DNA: TGCAGTGCTAGGGTTAGCGGGAGGGCCGACAATGAGCAGTTCTTC; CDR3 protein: CSARVSGRADNEQFF
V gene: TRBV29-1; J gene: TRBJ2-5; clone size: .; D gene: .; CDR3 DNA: TGCAGCGTTGAAGATACGTGGACCCAAGAGACCCAGTACTTC; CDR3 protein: CSVEDTWTQETQYF
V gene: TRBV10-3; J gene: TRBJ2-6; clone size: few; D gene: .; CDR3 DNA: TGTGCCATCGGTTCCCAGGTTAGCTCTGGGGCCAACGTCCTGACTTTC; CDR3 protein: CAIGSQVSSGANVLTF
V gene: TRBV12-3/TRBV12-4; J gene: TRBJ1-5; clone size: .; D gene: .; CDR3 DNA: TGTGCCAGCACCCCTGGGGAGGATCAGCCCCAGCATTTT; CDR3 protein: CASTPGEDQPQHF
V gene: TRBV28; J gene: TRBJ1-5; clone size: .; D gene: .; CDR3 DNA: TGTGCCAGCAGTACCTACCGACAGAACAATCAGCCCCAGCATTTT; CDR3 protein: CASSTYRQNNQPQHF
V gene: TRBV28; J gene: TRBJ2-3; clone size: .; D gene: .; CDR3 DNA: TGTGCCAGCAGTTTTGTCGCAGCCACAGATACGCAGTATTTT; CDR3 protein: CASSFVAATDTQYF
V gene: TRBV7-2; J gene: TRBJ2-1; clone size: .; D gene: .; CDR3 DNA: TGTGCCAGCAGCTTAGTTCGCGGCGATGAGCAGTTCTTC; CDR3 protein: CASSLVRGDEQFF
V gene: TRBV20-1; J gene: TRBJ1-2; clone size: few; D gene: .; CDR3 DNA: TGCAGTGCTAGAGATCCTGGAGGATTGAAGGGCTACACCTTC; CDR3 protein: CSARDPGGLKGYTF
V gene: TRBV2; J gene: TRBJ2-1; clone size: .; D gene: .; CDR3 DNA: TGTGCCAGCAGGTCCGATGAGGGTGAGCAGTTCTTC; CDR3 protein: CASRSDEGEQFF
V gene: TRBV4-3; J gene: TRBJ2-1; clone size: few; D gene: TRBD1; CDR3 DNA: TGCGCCAGCAGACGACAGGGACATTATAGCTCCTACAATGAGCAGTTCTTC; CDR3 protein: CASRRQGHYSSYNEQFF
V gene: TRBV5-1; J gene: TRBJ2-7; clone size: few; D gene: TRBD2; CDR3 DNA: TGCGCCAGCAGCTTGTTTCCCGGGGGGGCCGACGAGCAGTACTTC; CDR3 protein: CASSLFPGGADEQYF
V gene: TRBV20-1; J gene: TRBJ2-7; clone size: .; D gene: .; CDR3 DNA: TGCAGTGCCCCCCAGAGGGGGAGCTCCTACAATGAGCAGTACTTC; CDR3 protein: CSAPQRGSSYNEQYF
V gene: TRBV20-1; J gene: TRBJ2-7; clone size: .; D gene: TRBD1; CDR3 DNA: TGCAGTGCTGGAGAACAGGGGTCGGGCTCCTACGAGCAGTACTTC; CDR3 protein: CSAGEQGSGSYEQYF
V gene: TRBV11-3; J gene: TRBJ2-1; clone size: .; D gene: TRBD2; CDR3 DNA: TGTGCCAGCAGCTCACTTTACGGGAGGGACAATGAGCAGTTCTTC; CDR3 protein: CASSSLYGRDNEQFF
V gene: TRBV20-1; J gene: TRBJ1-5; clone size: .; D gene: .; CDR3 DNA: TGCAGCTGTTCCAGGGGTAGCAATCAGCCCCAGCATTTT; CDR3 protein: CSCSRGSNQPQHF
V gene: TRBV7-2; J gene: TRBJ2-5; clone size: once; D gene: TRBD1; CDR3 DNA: TGTGCCAGCAGCCCTAGACAGGGGGCAAAGACCCAGTACTTC; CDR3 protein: CASSPRQGAKTQYF
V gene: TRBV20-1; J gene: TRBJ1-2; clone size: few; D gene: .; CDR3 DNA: TGCAGTGCTAGAGATTCCGAGGGAACGGGGGATGGCTACACCTTC; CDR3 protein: CSARDSEGTGDGYTF
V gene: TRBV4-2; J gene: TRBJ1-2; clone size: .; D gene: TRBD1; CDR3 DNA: TGTGCCAGCAGCCACCCCGGGACAGGGCTTAGAGGCTACACCTTT; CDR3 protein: CASSHPGTGLRGYTF
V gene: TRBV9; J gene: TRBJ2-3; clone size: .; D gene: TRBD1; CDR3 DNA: TGTGCCAGCAGCACCAAACAGGGGATCGGGACAGATACGCAGTATTTT; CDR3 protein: CASSTKQGIGTDTQYF
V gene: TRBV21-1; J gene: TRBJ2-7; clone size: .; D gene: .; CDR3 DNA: TGTGCCAGCAGCAAAGATAAGAAAAGGGACTACGAGCAGTACTTC; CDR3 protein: CASSKDKKRDYEQYF
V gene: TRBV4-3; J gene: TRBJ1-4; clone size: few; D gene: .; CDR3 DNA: TGCGCCAGCAGCCAAGATCGGGCAGGGAGGGATGAAAAACTGTTTTTT; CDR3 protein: CASSQDRAGRDEKLFF
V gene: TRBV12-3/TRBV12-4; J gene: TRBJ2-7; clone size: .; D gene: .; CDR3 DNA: TGTGCCAGCAGTCCAGGTGGGTCGGGCGTCTACGAGCAGTACTTC; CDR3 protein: CASSPGGSGVYEQYF
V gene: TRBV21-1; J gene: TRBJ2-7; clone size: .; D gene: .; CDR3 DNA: TGTGCCAGCACGGACAGCGCCGCCTTTGAGCAGTACTTC; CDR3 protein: CASTDSAAFEQYF
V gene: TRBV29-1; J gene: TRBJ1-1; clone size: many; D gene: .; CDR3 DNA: TGCAGCGTTGAGGCAGGGTATATCACTGAAGCTTTCTTT; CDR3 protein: CSVEAGYITEAFF
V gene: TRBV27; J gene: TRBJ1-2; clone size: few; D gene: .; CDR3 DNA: TGTGCCAGCAGGCCCGCAGGAGGCGACTATGGCTACACCTTC; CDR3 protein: CASRPAGGDYGYTF
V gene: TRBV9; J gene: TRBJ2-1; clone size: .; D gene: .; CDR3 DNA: TGTGCCAGCAGCAAGGGGGGCGGACTAGGTGAGCAGTTCTTC; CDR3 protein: CASSKGGGLGEQFF